This T cell receptor (beta chain) derives from a study of cytomegalovirus exposure and HLA in healthy donors. The trim removed 3 bases at V and 5 bases at J, leaving 4 bases unmatched. This CDR3 has 14 residues. In germline, CDR1 is MDHEN, CDR2 SYDVKM. Points on this clone: Antigen: not known.

The PCR made use of 60 Vbeta and 13 Jbeta primers. The data were produced by immunoSEQ multiplex PCR, yet TCRdb's version contains in-frame clones alone and is incomplete. The sample consists of 130,000 or so clones, around 80% of them appearing once. Broader study findings: Links to common viral pathogens appeared, in a later analysis, for several of the most significant clusters. The study flagged 150 to 200 TCR beta chains as cytomegalovirus-associated.

V is TRBV28 and J is TRBJ1-5, with 7 bases that match TRBD1. Sample: PBMCs. The receptor was derived from a woman in her forties in good health and CMV-seronegative. CDR3 nucleotides: TGTGCCAGCAGTTTTAGGACAGGCTATCAGCCCCAGCATTTT. Protein product: CASSFRTGYQPQHF.